This T cell receptor (beta chain) was documented in a study of CD8+CD57+ T cells in acquired aplastic anemia. Study overall: Roughly 3 ug was the average amount of DNA from sorted CD4+ and CD8+ cells. Study-level findings and limits: In common between the patients and the controls were some 29 CD8+ CDR3 sequences.

The length of the CDR3 is 14 residues. Germline CDR1 and CDR2: SNHLY and FYNNEI. The V and J ends lost 2 bases and 5 bases respectively, with 12 bases between them. CDR3 and TCR beta VDJ profiling relied on genomic DNA as the template. TCRdb ran MiXCR on the reads and lists one entry per CDR3 protein. Of 200,000 to 250,000 distinct CDR3 sequences listed, 40% to 50% are singletons. The authors sequenced patients whose flow cytometry had shown CD8+CD57+ cell expansion. No therapy was given to patients before blood sampling. Comments on this clonotype: Its target is not known.

The receptor was isolated from a human donor with aplastic anemia. Sequenced material: sorted CD4+, CD8+, or CD8+CD57+ T cells (not recorded which) from PBMCs. The chain is built from TRBV2 and TRBJ2-5; possibly TRBD1 or TRBD2 for D (6 bases each). The CDR3 sequence is CASSEFSGAETQYF. CDR3 DNA sequence: TGTGCCAGCAGTGAATTTTCGGGGGCGGAGACCCAGTACTTC.